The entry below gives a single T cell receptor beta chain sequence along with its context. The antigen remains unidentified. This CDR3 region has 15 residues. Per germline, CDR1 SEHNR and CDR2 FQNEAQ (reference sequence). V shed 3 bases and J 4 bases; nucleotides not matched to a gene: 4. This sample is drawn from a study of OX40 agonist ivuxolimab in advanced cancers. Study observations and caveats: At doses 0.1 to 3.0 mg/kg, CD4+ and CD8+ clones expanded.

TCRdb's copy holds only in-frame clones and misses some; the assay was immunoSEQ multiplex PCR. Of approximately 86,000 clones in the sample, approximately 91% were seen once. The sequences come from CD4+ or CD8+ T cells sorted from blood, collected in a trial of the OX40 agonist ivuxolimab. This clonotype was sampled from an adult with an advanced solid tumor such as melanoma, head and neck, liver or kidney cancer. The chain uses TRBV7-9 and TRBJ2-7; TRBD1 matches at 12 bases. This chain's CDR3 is CASSLGQGAFYEQYF. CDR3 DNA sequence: TGTGCCAGCAGCTTGGGACAGGGGGCGTTTTACGAGCAGTACTTC.